One sample yielded the 13 T cell receptor beta chains listed below, sequenced in a study of blood T cell repertoires in COVID-19. The table came from immunoSEQ multiplex PCR; TCRdb's copy has only in-frame clones and leaves some out. The top ten hold roughly 30% of the sample, which has over 200,000 clones, approximately 80% seen once. Sequences were obtained from peripheral blood. These receptors were taken from a man between 40 and 49 years old with acute or convalescent COVID-19.

The chain couples TRBV11-3 to TRBJ1-1, with D unresolved. V lost 6 bases to trimming and J lost 2 bases, with 7 bases between them. The CDR3 loop spans 12 amino acids. Germline assignment: CDR1 SGHNT and CDR2 YENEEA. The CDR3 DNA is TGTGCCAGCAGGGGAGGAAACACTGAAGCTTTCTTT. Its protein product is CASRGGNTEAFF.

The chain uses TRBV5-1 and TRBJ1-3; unclear D gene. V was clipped by 4 bases and J by 0 bases, with 14 bases between them. The germline CDR1 and CDR2 sequences are SGHRS and YFSETQ. This CDR3 contains 16 residues. The CDR3 loop is CASSPTPGSSGNTIYF. The CDR3 nucleotides are TGCGCCAGCAGCCCTACCCCAGGCAGCTCTGGAAACACCATATATTTT.

The genes are TRBV20-1 and TRBJ1-6, with D maybe TRBD1 (5 bases). Germline lookup yields CDR1 DFQATT and CDR2 SNEGSKA (reference sequence). V lost 3 bases and J lost 7, with 7 bases in between. CDR3 size: 12 residues. The CDR3, as DNA: TGCAGTGCTAGTCCAGGGAATTCACCCCTCCACTTT. The encoded protein is CSASPGNSPLHF.

The chain carries TRBV19 and TRBJ2-4, with a tentative D call TRBD2 (5 bases). Germline V lookup: CDR1 LNHDA, CDR2 SQIVND (reference sequence). Trimming took 6 bases from V and 11 from J, leaving 11 bases between them. The CDR3 contains 11 residues. CDR3 protein: CASRTGSFQYF. CDR3 coding DNA: TGTGCCAGTAGGACGGGATCTTTTCAGTACTTC.

The V call is TRBV9, the J call TRBJ1-1; 11 bases agree with TRBD1. The CDR3 has 17 amino acids. Looked up from germline, CDR1 is SGDLS and CDR2 is YYNGEE. J gave up 0 bases and V 4 bases, and 8 bases lay outside the gene matches. The DNA of the CDR3 is TGTGCCAGCAGCCCCCGGGACAGGGGGACCTTGAACACTGAAGCTTTCTTT. This gives the protein CASSPRDRGTLNTEAFF.

V and J are TRBV18 and TRBJ1-5; 9 positions agree with TRBD1. CDR1 and CDR2 (germline): KGHSH, LQKENI. The CDR3 runs to 13 residues. V lost 6 bases, J lost 5 bases, and 2 bases stayed unmatched. For the CDR3, the DNA is TGTGCCAGCTCGAGGACAGGGGATCAGCCCCAGCATTTT. Amino acids: CASSRTGDQPQHF.

The chain recombines TRBV10-3 with TRBJ2-5; the match to TRBD2 covers 11 bases. V was clipped by 2 bases and J by 5 bases; unmatched bases: 7. This CDR3 comprises 16 residues. The germline V gene encodes CDR1 ENHRY and CDR2 SYGVKD. CDR3 amino acids: CAISETSGSLGETQYF. CDR3 nucleotide sequence: TGTGCCATCAGTGAGACTAGCGGGAGCCTCGGTGAGACCCAGTACTTC.

The chain links TRBV13 to TRBJ1-1, with unresolved D. There are 15 residues in the CDR3. Trimming shortened V by 6 bases and J by 5 bases, and 19 bases separated the two germline ends. Per the germline V gene, CDR1 is PRHDT and CDR2 is FYEKMQ (reference sequence). CDR3 sequence: CASRFFWPAFTEAFF. As DNA, the CDR3 is TGTGCCAGCAGATTCTTTTGGCCCGCTTTTACTGAAGCTTTCTTT.

V usage is TRBV2 and J usage is TRBJ2-1, with 13 nucleotides matching TRBD2. This CDR3 is 16 amino acids long. V trimming: 5 bases; J trimming: 7 bases; junction bases outside the gene matches: 8. Germline V lookup: CDR1 SNHLY, CDR2 FYNNEI. CDR3 bases: TGTGCCAGCAGTCCCTGGACTAGCGGGAGTAAAAATGAGCAGTTCTTC. Its protein product is CASSPWTSGSKNEQFF.

This sequence joins TRBV5-1 and TRBJ2-7; 11 nucleotides line up with TRBD2. The ends lost 4 bases at V and 6 bases at J; junction bases unmatched: 6. Germline CDR1 is SGHRS and CDR2 is YFSETQ. The CDR3 totals 14 residues. The CDR3 reads CASSPTSGSGEQYF. CDR3 nucleotides: TGCGCCAGCAGCCCCACTAGCGGGAGCGGCGAGCAGTACTTC.

The V gene is TRBV30, the J gene TRBJ2-7, with D perhaps TRBD2 (5 bases). The germline V gene has CDR1 GTSNPN and CDR2 SVGIG (reference sequence). CDR3 length equals 15 residues. Trimming shortened V by 0 bases and J by 1 base, and 13 bases separated the two germline ends. The CDR3 sequence: CAWSVAQRRSYEQYF. CDR3 DNA: TGTGCCTGGAGTGTCGCGCAGCGGCGATCCTACGAGCAGTACTTC.

The V and J genes are TRBV5-1 and TRBJ2-5; D is uncertain. CDR3 size: 14 residues. In germline, CDR1 is SGHRS, CDR2 YFSETQ. V dropped 0 bases and J dropped 3 bases, with 9 bases sitting between them. For the CDR3, the DNA is TGCGCCAGCAGCTTGGAGGCCAGCGAAGAGACCCAGTACTTC. Its translation: CASSLEASEETQYF.

The chain links TRBV5-6 to TRBJ1-1, with 7 positions matching TRBD1. Germline V CDR1 and CDR2: SGHDT, YYEEEE. The CDR3 runs 15 residues. The junction had 4 bases not matched to a gene; V was cut back by 1 base and J by 1 base. The CDR3 here is CASSLFYRGNTEAFF. The CDR3 coding sequence is TGTGCCAGCAGCTTGTTTTACAGGGGGAACACTGAAGCTTTCTTT.